In its sample, the clone carrying this T cell receptor (beta chain) ranks as medium-sized. The antigen remains undetermined. This sample was included in a study of read filtering for tumor transcriptome and immune sequencing. Molecular barcoded adaptors covering alpha/delta and beta/gamma chains were used on about 0.4 ug RNA. TCRdb re-analysed the reads in MiXCR, keeping a single row per CDR3 protein. The repertoire holds some 20,000 distinct CDR3 sequences, about 20% seen once, with approximately 25% in the top ten. At the time of active disease, bone marrow was collected from every patient. Study-wide findings and caveats: The sorted CD138-negative fraction was a mixed bone marrow immune population, not purified T cells. IR-seq and RNA-seq agreed better without single-read clonotypes.

The sample was a population of CD138-negative cells sorted from bone marrow. The origin of this receptor is a donor at least 40 years old with multiple myeloma.

The CDR3 loop reads CASSLGSGQGFAKQYF. The CDR3 region has the DNA TGTGCCAGCAGTTTGGGCTCGGGACAGGGGTTTGCTAAGCAGTACTTC. The chain employs TRBV12-3 or TRBV12-4 and TRBJ2-7; 10 bases agree with TRBD1. CDR3 length: 16 residues. V shed 3 bases, J shed 8 bases, and the junction held 13 bases outside the gene matches.